This T cell receptor beta chain was recovered during a study of blood T cell repertoires in COVID-19 (dated by TCRdb to 2019 to 2021). For context, the study as a whole: The collaborator samples originated in the United States, Italy and Spain and spanned the acute and convalescent phases of COVID-19. The dataset comprised deeply sampled blood TCRbeta repertoires from subjects exposed to, actively infected with, or recovered from COVID-19. HLA class I and class II types, where available, came from metadata supplied by the sample provider rather than from assay-based typing. Sample metadata almost always included a de-identified subject ID, COVID-19 status, age in years and sex. The material from the prospective study consisted of cDNA or gDNA derived from T cells, B-cell-depleted T cells, or PBMCs. Samples were obtained from the ongoing ImmuneRACE study (first 160 participants) and from some 1,200 subjects provided by 6 global collaborators. A freely available public database, intended as a resource for researchers studying the immune response to SARS-CoV-2, is where the repertoires were released. Results the study describes overall, beyond this receptor: Clinical and demographic metadata were provided uncurated, with the amount varying by source and participant.

Collaborating institutions collected whole blood in K2EDTA tubes following their own protocols. Collaborator samples were shipped for TCRbeta analysis as frozen whole blood, isolated PBMCs, or DNA extracted from either sample type. This clone was detected a few times. Its antigen has not been determined. No qualities accompany the bases; no much larger clone lies one base away. According to the germline V gene, CDR1 reads MNHEY and CDR2 reads SVGEGT. Spanning cysteine to phenylalanine, the CDR3 consists of 14 amino acids. Of the read, only the CDR3 DNA is kept; its 42 bases are in frame from base 1. Trimming leaves V shorter by 2 bases and J shorter by 12 bases, with the junction holding 8 bases beyond the gene matches. TCRbeta CDR3 regions were amplified from genomic DNA using the immunoSEQ Assay, a bias-controlled multiplex PCR. As for how the authors treated the data: Nucleated cell counts per sample were estimated from amplification of reference gene primers within the assay. To quantify the absolute abundance of each unique TCRbeta CDR3 rearrangement, sequence reads were collapsed and filtered. For each sample, productive Simpson clonality was calculated by taking the square root of Simpson's diversity index across productive rearrangements. Imported from immuneACCESS, the table was reduced by TCRdb to in-frame sequences with V and J called. These copies leave out some clones; in studies compared against another copy, an unresolved V gene accounts for under half, and the cause of the remainder is not known. The V and J calls and clone size were taken over from that table, and D and trimming were inferred from the DNA. The sample table holds around 260,000 clones, of which approximately 89% were seen once. 2.3% of the sample is in the top ten clones.

This sequence uses TRBV6-2 or TRBV6-3 and TRBJ2-2, and 8 junctional nucleotides match TRBD2. Sample: peripheral blood. This clonotype originated in a woman aged 45-65 years with acute or convalescent COVID-19. This receptor carries the CDR3 CASSYVGAGEKLFF. The DNA sequence reads TGTGCCAGCAGTTACGTTGGAGCGGGAGAGAAGCTGTTTTTT.